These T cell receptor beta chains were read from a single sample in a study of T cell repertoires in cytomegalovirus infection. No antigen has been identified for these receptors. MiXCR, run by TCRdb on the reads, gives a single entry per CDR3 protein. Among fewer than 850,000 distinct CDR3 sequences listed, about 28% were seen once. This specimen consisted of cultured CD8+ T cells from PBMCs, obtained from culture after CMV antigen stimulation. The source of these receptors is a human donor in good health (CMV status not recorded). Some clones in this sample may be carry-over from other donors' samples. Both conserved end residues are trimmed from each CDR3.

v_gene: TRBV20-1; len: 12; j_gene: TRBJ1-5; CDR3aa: SARVVLSNQPQH
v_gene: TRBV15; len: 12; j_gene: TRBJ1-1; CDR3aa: ATSVTRDLTEAF
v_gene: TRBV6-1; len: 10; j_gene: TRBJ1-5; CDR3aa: ASSDEGTPQH
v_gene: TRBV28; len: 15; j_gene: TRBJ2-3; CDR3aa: ASSLETSGGYTDTQY
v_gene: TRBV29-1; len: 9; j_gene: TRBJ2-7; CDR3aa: SVREPDEQY
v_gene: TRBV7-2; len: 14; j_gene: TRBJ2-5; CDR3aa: ASSLVAGGVQETQY
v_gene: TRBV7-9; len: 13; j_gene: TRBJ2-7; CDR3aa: ASSPSGTTWGEQY
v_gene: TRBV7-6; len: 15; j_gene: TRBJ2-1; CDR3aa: ASSGRGGLSSYNEQF
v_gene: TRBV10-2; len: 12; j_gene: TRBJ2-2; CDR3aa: ASSAGTSGRELF
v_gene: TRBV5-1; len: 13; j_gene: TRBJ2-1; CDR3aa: ASSLAPDRNNEQF
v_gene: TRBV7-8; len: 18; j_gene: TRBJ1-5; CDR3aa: ASSLDRGSGQNVYNQPQH
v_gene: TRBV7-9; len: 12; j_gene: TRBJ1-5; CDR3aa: ASRPDSSNQPQH
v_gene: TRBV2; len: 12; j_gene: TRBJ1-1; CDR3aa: ASSVSGTNTEAF
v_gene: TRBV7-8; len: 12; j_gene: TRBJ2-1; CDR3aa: ASSWGTDYNEQF
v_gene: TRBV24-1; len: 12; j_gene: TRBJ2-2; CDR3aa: ATRGEGGTGELF
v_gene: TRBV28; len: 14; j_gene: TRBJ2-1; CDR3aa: ASRLITSGTYNEQF
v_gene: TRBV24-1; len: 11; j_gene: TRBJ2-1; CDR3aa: ATSGGEGNEQF
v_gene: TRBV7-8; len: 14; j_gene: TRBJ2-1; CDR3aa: ASSLAPGQPPNEQF
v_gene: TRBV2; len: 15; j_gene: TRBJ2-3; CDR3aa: ASSTTGTSGETDTQY
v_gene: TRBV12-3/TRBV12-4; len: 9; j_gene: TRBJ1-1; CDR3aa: ASTLGSEAF
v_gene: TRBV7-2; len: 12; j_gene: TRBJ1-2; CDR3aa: ASSFLPNNYGYT
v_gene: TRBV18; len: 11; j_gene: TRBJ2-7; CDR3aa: ASSPSTGYEQY
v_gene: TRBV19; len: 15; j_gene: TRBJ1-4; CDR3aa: ASSIRGSAATNEKLF
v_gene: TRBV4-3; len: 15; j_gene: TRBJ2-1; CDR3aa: ASSQDSLAGADNEQF
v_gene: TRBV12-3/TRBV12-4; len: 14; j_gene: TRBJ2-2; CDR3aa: ASSSVRTGDTGELF
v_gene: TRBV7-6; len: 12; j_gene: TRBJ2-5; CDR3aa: ASSLTGRGGTQY
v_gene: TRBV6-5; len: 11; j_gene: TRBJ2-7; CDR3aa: ASRDQVYYEQY
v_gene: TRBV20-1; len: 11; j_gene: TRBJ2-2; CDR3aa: SAETGYTGELF
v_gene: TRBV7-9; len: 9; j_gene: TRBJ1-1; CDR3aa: ATRRFPEAF
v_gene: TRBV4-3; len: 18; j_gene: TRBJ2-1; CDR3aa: ASSQEWRAGGWSSYNEQF
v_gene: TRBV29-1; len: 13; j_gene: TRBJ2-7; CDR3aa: SVGSSGGDSYEQY
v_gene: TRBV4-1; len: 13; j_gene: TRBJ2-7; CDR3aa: ASSQAGTGDYEQY
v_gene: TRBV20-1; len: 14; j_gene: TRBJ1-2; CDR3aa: SARDPGLRGPYGYT
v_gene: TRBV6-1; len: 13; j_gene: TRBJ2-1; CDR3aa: ASSDILLAKNEQF
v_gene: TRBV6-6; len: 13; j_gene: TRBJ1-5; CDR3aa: ASSYEQEVGQPQH
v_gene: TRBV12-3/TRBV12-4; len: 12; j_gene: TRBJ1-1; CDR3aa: ASSHVQGVDEAF
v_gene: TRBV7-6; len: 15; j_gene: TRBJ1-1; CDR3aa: ASSLGTRRRMNTEAF